Following are 21 T cell receptor beta chains from one sample sequenced in a study of cytomegalovirus exposure and HLA in healthy donors. The PCR contained 60 Vbeta and 13 Jbeta primers. Method: immunoSEQ multiplex PCR; TCRdb's copy keeps in-frame clones and lacks some. The sample has tens of thousands of clones, around 70% seen once; the top ten hold 6% to 9.5%. Sequenced: PBMCs. The receptor source for this set is a man between 35 and 55 years old in good health and CMV-seropositive.

This chain joins TRBV5-8 and TRBJ1-4; D perhaps matches TRBD1 (6 bases). V lost 4 bases and J lost 0, with 10 bases in between. CDR3 length equals 15 residues. CDR1 is SGHTS and CDR2 is YDEGEE in the germline V gene. The CDR3 loop reads CASSKGQSTNEKLFF. CDR3 DNA: TGTGCCAGCAGCAAAGGACAGTCAACTAATGAAAAACTGTTTTTT.

The gene calls are TRBV9 and TRBJ2-2; 10 bases line up with TRBD1. J gave up 7 bases and V 4 bases, and 10 bases lay outside the gene matches. The CDR3 is 16 amino acids. Germline V gives CDR1 SGDLS, CDR2 YYNGEE. CDR3 residues: CASSRTGTGASGELFF. CDR3 sequence (DNA): TGTGCCAGCAGCCGGACAGGGACAGGGGCTAGCGGGGAGCTGTTTTTT.

The chain recombines TRBV6-6 with TRBJ2-3; weak D call: TRBD1 (5 bases). From germline, CDR1 is MNHNY and CDR2 SVGAGI (reference sequence). The V and J ends lost 4 bases and 6 bases respectively, with 11 bases between them. This CDR3 has 13 residues. CDR3 in DNA: TGTGCCAGCAGTTCCAGGGTGGGTGATACGCAGTATTTT. It yields the protein CASSSRVGDTQYF.

This clone has only one observation. The chain employs TRBV2 and TRBJ1-5; D is possibly TRBD1 (5 bases). Trimming removed 6 bases from V and 1 base from J, with 10 bases in between. Germline V gene sequence: CDR1 SNHLY, CDR2 FYNNEI. This CDR3 region has 14 residues. The CDR3 sequence is CASSLGGSNQPQHF. The CDR3 nucleotides read TGTGCCAGCAGCCTGGGGGGGAGCAATCAGCCCCAGCATTTT.

V gene TRBV7-3 combines with J gene TRBJ2-1, with 9 bases identical to TRBD2. V dropped 3 bases and J dropped 0; count of bases not matched to a gene: 3. Germline V CDR1 and CDR2: SGHTA, FQGTGA. CDR3 length: 16 amino acids. This chain's CDR3 is CASSFNSGSSYNEQFF. The DNA for the CDR3 is TGTGCCAGCAGCTTTAATAGCGGGAGCTCCTACAATGAGCAGTTCTTC. Complete variable domain (other parts from reference TRBV7-3 and TRBJ2-1): GAGVSQTPSNKVTEKGKYVELRCDPISGHTALYWYRQSLGQGPEFLIYFQGTGAADDSGLPNDRFFAVRPEGSVSTLKIQRTERGDSAVYLCASSFNSGSSYNEQFFGPGTRLTVL.

The rearrangement links TRBV4-1 to TRBJ2-5, with 10 bases that match TRBD2. Losses at the gene ends were 3 bases for V and 1 base for J; bases not matched to a gene: 2. The CDR3 sequence is 15 residues long. CDR1 is MGHRA, CDR2 YSYEKL, per germline. Written as DNA, the CDR3 is TGCGCCAGCAGCCATCTAGCGGGAGTCCAAGAGACCCAGTACTTC. This sequence encodes CASSHLAGVQETQYF.

The V call is TRBV4-3, the J call TRBJ1-1; possibly TRBD1 for D (6 bases). Germline V gene data show CDR1 as LGHNA and CDR2 as YSLEER. V gave up 0 bases and J gave up 4 bases, with 9 bases separating them. The CDR3 covers 14 residues. The CDR3: CASSQETGRTEAFF. The CDR3 nucleotides are TGCGCCAGCAGCCAAGAAACAGGGCGCACTGAAGCTTTCTTT.

CDR3 DNA sequence: TGTGCCAGCAGCTTAAACCAGGGTCGCACAGATACGCAGTATTTT. This translates into CASSLNQGRTDTQYF. The rearrangement joins TRBV7-3 to TRBJ2-3; a weak D match, TRBD1 (5 bases). V was trimmed by 1 base and J by 1 base, leaving 9 bases between them. CDR1 is SGHTA and CDR2 is FQGTGA in the germline V gene. The CDR3 has 15 amino acids. The full variable domain, completed using reference TRBV7-3 and TRBJ2-3, is GAGVSQTPSNKVTEKGKYVELRCDPISGHTALYWYRQSLGQGPEFLIYFQGTGAADDSGLPNDRFFAVRPEGSVSTLKIQRTERGDSAVYLCASSLNQGRTDTQYFGPGTRLTVL.

The chain employs TRBV9 and TRBJ2-5, with D perhaps TRBD2 (7 bases). V was cut by 4 bases and J by 5 bases, with 18 bases left in between. Germline V gene lookup returns CDR1 SGDLS and CDR2 YYNGEE. The CDR3 extends over 15 amino acids. In DNA form, the CDR3 reads TGTGCCAGCAGCCTTGGGGGGGGGCCTATTGAGACCCAGTACTTC. Translated, it gives CASSLGGGPIETQYF.

This clone has a handful of counts. J is TRBJ1-2 and V is TRBV28; TRBD1 matches 7 bases. Germline V CDR1 and CDR2: MDHEN, SYDVKM. The CDR3 loop spans 13 amino acids. The V and J ends lost 8 bases and 4 bases, in that order; junction bases with no gene match: 7. CDR3 DNA: TGTGCCAGCCGGTCAGGGGGTCTCTATGGCTACACCTTC. Amino acids: CASRSGGLYGYTF.

V and J are TRBV5-4 and TRBJ1-3; 7 bases map to TRBD1. The CDR3 has 13 amino acids. V shed 4 bases, J shed 4 bases, and the junction held 2 bases outside the gene matches. Germline CDR1 and CDR2: SGHNT and YYREEE (reference sequence). CDR3 DNA: TGTGCCAGCAGCCGGGACAGAGGAAACACCATATATTTT. Translating it yields CASSRDRGNTIYF.

This clone was recorded only once. The V and J genes are TRBV7-9 and TRBJ2-1; 16 positions agree with TRBD2. Germline assignment: CDR1 SEHNR and CDR2 FQNEAQ (reference sequence). Unmatched junction bases numbered 3, after V lost 6 bases and J lost 10 bases. The CDR3 is 14 residues long. The CDR3 loop reads CASRGTSGRVEQFF. Written as DNA, the CDR3 is TGTGCCAGCAGAGGGACTAGCGGGAGGGTAGAGCAGTTCTTC.

This clone was seen a handful of times. V is TRBV19 and J is TRBJ1-2, with TRBD1 matching over 7 bases. The germline V gene encodes CDR1 LNHDA and CDR2 SQIVND (reference sequence). V lost 3 bases, J lost 5 bases, and 6 bases stayed unmatched. This CDR3 contains 14 residues. The CDR3 DNA reads TGTGCCAGTAGTATCGCATGGGACAGTTATGGCTACACCTTC. Translated: CASSIAWDSYGYTF.

J is TRBJ1-3 and V is TRBV10-3; D remains unclear. Germline assignment: CDR1 ENHRY and CDR2 SYGVKD. The CDR3 runs to 12 residues. V shed 4 bases and J shed 6 bases, with 7 bases lying between them. CDR3 coding DNA: TGTGCCATCAGTGCCGACTCAAACACCATATATTTT. This sequence encodes CAISADSNTIYF.

The chain combines TRBV7-9 with TRBJ1-4, with unresolved D. The V gene lost 2 bases and the J gene lost 7 bases, with 14 bases spanning the gap. This CDR3 comprises 15 residues. Germline lookup yields CDR1 SEHNR and CDR2 FQNEAQ (reference sequence). CDR3 nucleotide sequence: TGTGCCAGCAGCTTAACGCTGGGAGTGGGTGAAAAACTGTTTTTT. This codes for CASSLTLGVGEKLFF.

The chain joins TRBV5-6 to TRBJ1-1; 8 bases fit TRBD1. This CDR3 spans 14 amino acids. CDR1 SGHDT and CDR2 YYEEEE come from the germline V gene. V gave up 4 bases and J gave up 6 bases; unmatched junction bases: 8. The CDR3, as DNA: TGTGCCAGCAGCGTCGGACAGGGCTTTTCTGAAGCTTTCTTT. Amino acids: CASSVGQGFSEAFF. Complete variable domain (other parts from reference TRBV5-6 and TRBJ1-1): DAGVTQSPTHLIKTRGQQVTLRCSPKSGHDTVSWYQQALGQGPQFIFQYYEEEERQRGNFPDRFSGHQFPNYSSELNVNALLLGDSALYLCASSVGQGFSEAFFGQGTRLTVV.

The chain joins TRBV27 to TRBJ1-1; D uncertain. Per the germline V gene, CDR1 is MNHEY and CDR2 is SMNVEV (reference sequence). V was cut by 3 bases and J by 2 bases, with 7 bases left in between. The CDR3 is 13 amino acids. The CDR3 here is CASSFTVNTEAFF. Written as DNA, the CDR3 is TGTGCCAGCAGTTTCACGGTAAACACTGAAGCTTTCTTT.

The chain links TRBV19 to TRBJ1-1; no firm D call. The CDR3 consists of 14 residues. Trimming removed 0 bases from V and 2 bases from J, with 7 bases in between. The V gene's germline CDR1 is LNHDA and CDR2 SQIVND (reference sequence). The CDR3 nucleotides are TGTGCCAGTAGTATAGATGGAGCAAACACTGAAGCTTTCTTT. It codes for CASSIDGANTEAFF. Complete variable domain (other parts from reference TRBV19 and TRBJ1-1): DGGITQSPKYLFRKEGQNVTLSCEQNLNHDAMYWYRQDPGQGLRLIYYSQIVNDFQKGDIAEGYSVSREKKESFPLTVTSAQKNPTAFYLCASSIDGANTEAFFGQGTRLTVV.

The J gene is TRBJ2-5, the V gene TRBV5-1, with TRBD2 identical over 11 bases. The CDR3 runs to 16 residues. The germline V gene has CDR1 SGHRS and CDR2 YFSETQ. The trim removed 5 bases at V and 1 base at J, leaving 7 bases unmatched. CDR3 in DNA: TGCGCCAGCAGATCCGGGACTAGCGGAGTCCAAGAGACCCAGTACTTC. Its translation is CASRSGTSGVQETQYF.

A few counts support this clone. The CDR3 sequence is CASSQDMVSESFF. DNA of the CDR3: TGTGCCAGCAGCCAGGATATGGTTTCGGAGTCGTTCTTC. The genes are TRBV4-2 and TRBJ2-1; D is ambiguous. CDR1 LGHNA and CDR2 YNFKEQ come from the germline V gene. The CDR3 is 13 amino acids. With 3 bases removed from V and 15 bases from J, the gap between germline ends came to 18 bases.

CDR3: CASRLAGNFESEQFF. The CDR3 coding sequence is TGTGCCAGCAGGCTGGCAGGTAATTTTGAAAGTGAGCAGTTCTTC. The chain combines TRBV28 with TRBJ2-1, with unresolved D. This CDR3 spans 15 amino acids. Trimming stripped 6 bases from V and 9 bases from J, with 21 bases between. Germline CDR1 is MDHEN and CDR2 is SYDVKM.